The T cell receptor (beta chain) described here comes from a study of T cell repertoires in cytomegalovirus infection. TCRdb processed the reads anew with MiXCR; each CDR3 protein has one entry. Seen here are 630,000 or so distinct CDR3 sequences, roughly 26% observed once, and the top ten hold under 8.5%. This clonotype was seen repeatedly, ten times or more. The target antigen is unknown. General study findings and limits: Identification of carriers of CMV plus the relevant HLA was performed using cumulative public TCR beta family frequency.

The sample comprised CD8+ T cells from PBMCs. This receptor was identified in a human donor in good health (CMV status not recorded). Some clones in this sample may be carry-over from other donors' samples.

DNA of the CDR3: TGTGCCAGCAGCACGGGCGGGGGGGCCGGCGAGACCCAGTACTTC. As protein: CASSTGGGAGETQYF. This chain joins TRBV7-2 and TRBJ2-5, with 9 bases that match TRBD2. Trimming removed 5 bases from V and 5 bases from J; junction bases left unmatched: 9. There are 15 residues in the CDR3. The germline gives CDR1 SGHTA, CDR2 FQGNSA.